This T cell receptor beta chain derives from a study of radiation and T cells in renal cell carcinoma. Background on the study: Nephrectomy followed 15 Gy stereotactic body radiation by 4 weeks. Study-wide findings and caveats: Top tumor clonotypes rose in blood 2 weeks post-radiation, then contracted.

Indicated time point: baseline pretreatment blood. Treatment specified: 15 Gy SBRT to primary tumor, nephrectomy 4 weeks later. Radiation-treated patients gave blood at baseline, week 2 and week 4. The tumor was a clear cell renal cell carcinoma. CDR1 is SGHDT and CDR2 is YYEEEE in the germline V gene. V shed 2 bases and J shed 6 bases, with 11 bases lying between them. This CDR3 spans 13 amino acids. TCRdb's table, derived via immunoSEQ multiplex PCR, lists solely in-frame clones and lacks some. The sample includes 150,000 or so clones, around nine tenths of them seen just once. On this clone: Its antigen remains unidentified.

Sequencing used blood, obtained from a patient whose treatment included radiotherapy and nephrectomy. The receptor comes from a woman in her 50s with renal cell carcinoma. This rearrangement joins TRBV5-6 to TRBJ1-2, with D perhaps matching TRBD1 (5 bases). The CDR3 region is CASSFRAEDGYTF. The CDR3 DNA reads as TGTGCCAGCAGCTTCAGGGCAGAGGATGGCTACACCTTC.